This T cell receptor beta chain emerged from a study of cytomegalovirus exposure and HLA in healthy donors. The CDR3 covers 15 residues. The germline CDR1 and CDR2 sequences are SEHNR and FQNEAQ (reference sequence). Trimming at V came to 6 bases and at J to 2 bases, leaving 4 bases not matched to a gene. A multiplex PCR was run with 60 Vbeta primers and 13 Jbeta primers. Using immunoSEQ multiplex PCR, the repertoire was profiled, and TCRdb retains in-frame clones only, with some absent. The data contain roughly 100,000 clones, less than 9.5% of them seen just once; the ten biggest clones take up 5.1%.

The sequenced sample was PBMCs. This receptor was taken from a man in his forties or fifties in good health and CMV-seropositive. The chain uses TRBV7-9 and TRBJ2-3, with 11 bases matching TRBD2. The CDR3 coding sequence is TGTGCCAGCAGTTCGACTAGCGGGACCACAGATACGCAGTATTTT. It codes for CASSSTSGTTDTQYF. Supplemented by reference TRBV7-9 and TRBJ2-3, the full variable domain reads DTGVSQNPRHKITKRGQNVTFRCDPISEHNRLYWYRQTLGQGPEFLTYFQNEAQLEKSRLLSDRFSAERPKGSFSTLEIQRTEQGDSAMYLCASSSTSGTTDTQYFGPGTRLTVL.